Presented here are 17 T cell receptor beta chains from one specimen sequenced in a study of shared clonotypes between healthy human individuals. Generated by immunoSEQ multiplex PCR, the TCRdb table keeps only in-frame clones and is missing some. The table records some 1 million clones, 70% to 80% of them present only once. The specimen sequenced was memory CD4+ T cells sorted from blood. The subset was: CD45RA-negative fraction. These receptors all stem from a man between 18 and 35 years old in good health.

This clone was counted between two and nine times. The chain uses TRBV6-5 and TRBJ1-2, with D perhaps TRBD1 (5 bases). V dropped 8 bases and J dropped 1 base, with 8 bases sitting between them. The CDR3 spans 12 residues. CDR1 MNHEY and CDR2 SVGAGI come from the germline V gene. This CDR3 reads CASLDSNYGYTF. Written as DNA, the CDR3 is TGTGCCAGCCTTGACAGTAACTATGGCTACACCTTC.

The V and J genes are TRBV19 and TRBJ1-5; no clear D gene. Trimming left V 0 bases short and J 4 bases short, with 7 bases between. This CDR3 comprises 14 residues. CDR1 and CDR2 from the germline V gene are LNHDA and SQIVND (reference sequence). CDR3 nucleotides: TGTGCCAGTAGTATAGATCAAGGGAATCAGCCCCAGCATTTT. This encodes CASSIDQGNQPQHF.

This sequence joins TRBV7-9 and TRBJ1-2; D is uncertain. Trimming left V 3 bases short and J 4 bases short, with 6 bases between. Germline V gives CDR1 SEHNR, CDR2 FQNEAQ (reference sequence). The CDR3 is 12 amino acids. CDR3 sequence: CASSFRAYGYTF. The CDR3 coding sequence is TGTGCCAGCAGCTTTAGAGCCTATGGCTACACCTTC.

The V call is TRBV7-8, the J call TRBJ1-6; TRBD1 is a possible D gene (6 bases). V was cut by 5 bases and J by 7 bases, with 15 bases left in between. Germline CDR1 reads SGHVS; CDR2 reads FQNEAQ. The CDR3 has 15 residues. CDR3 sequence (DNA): TGTGCCAGCAGCCCTAAAGGGGGGGGGAATTCACCCCTCCACTTT. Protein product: CASSPKGGGNSPLHF.

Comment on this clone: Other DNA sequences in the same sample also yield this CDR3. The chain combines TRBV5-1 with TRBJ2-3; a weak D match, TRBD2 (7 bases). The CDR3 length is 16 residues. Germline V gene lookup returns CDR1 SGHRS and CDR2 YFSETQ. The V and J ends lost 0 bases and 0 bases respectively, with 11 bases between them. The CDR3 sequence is CASSLAAGASTDTQYF. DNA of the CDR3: TGCGCCAGCAGCTTGGCGGCGGGGGCGAGCACAGATACGCAGTATTTT. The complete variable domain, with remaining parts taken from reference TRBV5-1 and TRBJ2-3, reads KAGVTQTPRYLIKTRGQQVTLSCSPISGHRSVSWYQQTPGQGLQFLFEYFSETQRNKGNFPGRFSGRQFSNSRSEMNVSTLELGDSALYLCASSLAAGASTDTQYFGPGTRLTVL.

DNA for the CDR3: TGTGCCATCAGTGGCGCAACGAACACCGGGGAGCTGTTTTTT. Protein sequence: CAISGATNTGELFF. The V gene is TRBV10-3, the J gene TRBJ2-2; D remains ambiguous. V lost 4 bases and J 0 bases, leaving 6 bases between the germline ends. Looked up from germline, CDR1 is ENHRY and CDR2 is SYGVKD. This CDR3 has 14 amino acids.

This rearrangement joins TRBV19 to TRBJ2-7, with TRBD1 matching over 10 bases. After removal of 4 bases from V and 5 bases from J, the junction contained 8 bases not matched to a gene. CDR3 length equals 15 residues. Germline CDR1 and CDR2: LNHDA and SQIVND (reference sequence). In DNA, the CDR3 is TGTGCCAGTAGTACCCTGGGACAGGGGAGCGACGAGCAGTACTTC. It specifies CASSTLGQGSDEQYF.

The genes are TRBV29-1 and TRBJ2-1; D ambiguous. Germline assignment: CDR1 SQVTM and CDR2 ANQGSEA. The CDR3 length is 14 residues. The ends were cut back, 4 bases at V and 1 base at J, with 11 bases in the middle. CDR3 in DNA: TGCAGCGTTGGTCGGGCACAATCCTACAATGAGCAGTTCTTC. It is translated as CSVGRAQSYNEQFF.

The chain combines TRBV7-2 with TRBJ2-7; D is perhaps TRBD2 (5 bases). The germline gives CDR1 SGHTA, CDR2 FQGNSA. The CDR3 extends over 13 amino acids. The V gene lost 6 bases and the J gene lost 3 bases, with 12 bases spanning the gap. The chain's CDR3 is CASRFKEDYEQYF. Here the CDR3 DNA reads TGTGCCAGCAGGTTTAAGGAGGACTACGAGCAGTACTTC.

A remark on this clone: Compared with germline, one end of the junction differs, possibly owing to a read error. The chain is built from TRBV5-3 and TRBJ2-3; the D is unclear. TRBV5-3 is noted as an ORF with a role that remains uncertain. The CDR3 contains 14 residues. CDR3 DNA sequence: TGTGCCAGCAGCTTGGCCCTAGGTACAGATACGCAGTATTTT. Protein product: CASSLALGTDTQYF.

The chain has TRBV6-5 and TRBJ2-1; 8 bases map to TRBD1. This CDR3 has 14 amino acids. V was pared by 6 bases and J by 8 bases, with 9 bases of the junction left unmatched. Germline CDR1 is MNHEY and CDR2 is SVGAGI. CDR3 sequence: CASSRGRIRDEQFF. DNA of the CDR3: TGTGCCAGCAGCAGGGGGCGTATTAGGGATGAGCAGTTCTTC.

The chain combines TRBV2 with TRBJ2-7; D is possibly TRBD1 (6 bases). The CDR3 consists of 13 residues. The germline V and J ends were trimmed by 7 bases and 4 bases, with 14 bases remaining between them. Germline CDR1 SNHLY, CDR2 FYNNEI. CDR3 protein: CASIRDTAYEQYF. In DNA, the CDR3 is TGTGCCAGCATTCGGGACACGGCTTACGAGCAGTACTTC. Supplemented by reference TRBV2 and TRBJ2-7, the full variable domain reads EPEVTQTPSHQVTQMGQEVILRCVPISNHLYFYWYRQILGQKVEFLVSFYNNEISEKSEIFDDQFSVERPDGSNFTLKIRSTKLEDSAMYFCASIRDTAYEQYFGPGTRLTVT.

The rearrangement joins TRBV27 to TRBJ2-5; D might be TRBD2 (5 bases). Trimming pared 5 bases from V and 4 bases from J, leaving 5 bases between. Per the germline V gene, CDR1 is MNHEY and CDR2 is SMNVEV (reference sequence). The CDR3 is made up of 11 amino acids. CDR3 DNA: TGTGCCAGCAGTAGCGGAGAGACCCAGTACTTC. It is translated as CASSSGETQYF.

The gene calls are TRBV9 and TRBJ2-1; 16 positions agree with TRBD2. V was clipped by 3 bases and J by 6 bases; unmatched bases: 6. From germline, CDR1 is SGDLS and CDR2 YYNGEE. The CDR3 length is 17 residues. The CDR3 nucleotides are TGTGCCAGCAGCGGGGGACTAGCGGGAGGGCCTCGCAATGAGCAGTTCTTC. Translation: CASSGGLAGGPRNEQFF.

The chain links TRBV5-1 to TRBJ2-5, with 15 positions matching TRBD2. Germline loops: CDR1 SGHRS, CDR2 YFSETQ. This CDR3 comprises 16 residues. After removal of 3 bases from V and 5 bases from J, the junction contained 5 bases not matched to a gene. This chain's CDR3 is CASSWGLAGGGETQYF. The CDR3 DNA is TGCGCCAGCAGCTGGGGACTAGCGGGGGGAGGTGAGACCCAGTACTTC.

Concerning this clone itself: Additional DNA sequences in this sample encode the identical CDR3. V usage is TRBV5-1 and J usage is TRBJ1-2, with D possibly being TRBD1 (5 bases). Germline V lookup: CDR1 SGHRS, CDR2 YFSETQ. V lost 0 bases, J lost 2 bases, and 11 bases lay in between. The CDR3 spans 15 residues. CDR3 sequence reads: CASSLDGTVNYGYTF. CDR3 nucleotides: TGCGCCAGCAGCTTGGACGGGACGGTGAACTATGGCTACACCTTC.

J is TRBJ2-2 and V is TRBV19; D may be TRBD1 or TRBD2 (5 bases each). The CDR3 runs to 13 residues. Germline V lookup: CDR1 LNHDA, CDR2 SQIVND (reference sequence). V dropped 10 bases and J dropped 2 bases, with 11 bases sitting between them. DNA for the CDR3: TGTGCCACCGGGACGACTAACACCGGGGAGCTGTTTTTT. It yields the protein CATGTTNTGELFF.